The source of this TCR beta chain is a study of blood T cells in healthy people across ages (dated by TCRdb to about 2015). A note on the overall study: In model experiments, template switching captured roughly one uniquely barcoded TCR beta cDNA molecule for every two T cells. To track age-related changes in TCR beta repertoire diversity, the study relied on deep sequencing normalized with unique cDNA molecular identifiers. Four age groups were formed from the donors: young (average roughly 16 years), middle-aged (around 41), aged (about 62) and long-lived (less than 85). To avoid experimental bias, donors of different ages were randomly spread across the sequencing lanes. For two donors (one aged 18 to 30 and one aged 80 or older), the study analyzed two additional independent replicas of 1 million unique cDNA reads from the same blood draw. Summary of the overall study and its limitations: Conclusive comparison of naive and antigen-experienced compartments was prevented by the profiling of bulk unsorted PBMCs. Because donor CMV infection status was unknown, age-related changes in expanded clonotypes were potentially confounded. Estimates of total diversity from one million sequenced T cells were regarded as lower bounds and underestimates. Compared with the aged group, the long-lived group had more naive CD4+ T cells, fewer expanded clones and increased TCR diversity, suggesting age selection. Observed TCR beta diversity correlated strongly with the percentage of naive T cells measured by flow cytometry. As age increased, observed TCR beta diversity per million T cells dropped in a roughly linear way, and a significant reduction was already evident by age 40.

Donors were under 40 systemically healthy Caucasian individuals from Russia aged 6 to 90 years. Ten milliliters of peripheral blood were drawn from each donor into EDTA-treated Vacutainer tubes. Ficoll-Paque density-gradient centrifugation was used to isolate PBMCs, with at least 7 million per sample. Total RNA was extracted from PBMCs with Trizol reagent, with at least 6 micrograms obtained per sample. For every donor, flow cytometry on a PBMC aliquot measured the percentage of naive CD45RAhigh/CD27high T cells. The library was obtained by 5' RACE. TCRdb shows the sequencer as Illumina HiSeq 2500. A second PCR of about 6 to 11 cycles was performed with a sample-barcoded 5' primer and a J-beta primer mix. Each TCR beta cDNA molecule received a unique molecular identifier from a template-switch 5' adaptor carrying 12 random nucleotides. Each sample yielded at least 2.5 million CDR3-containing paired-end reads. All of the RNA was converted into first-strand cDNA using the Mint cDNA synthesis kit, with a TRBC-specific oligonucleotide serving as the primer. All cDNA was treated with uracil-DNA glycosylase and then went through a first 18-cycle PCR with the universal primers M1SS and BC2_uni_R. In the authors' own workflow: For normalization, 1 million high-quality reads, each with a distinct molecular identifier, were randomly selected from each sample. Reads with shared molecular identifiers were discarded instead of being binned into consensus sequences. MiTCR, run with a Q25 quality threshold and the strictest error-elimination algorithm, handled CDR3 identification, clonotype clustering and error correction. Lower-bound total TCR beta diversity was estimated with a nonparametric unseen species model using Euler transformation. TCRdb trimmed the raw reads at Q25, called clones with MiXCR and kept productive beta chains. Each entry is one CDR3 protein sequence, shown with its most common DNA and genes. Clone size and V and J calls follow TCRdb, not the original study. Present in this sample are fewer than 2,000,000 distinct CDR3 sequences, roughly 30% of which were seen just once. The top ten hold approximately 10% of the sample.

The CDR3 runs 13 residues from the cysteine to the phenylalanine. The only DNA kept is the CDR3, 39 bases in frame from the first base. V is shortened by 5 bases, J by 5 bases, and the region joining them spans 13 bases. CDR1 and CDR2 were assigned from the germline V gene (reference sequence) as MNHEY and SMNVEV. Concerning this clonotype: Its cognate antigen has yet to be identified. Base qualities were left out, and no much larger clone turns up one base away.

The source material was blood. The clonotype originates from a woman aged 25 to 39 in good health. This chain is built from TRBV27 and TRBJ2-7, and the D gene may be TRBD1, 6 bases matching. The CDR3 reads CASSTRQAHEQYF. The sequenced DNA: TGTGCCAGCAGTACCAGACAGGCCCACGAGCAGTACTTC.